This T cell receptor (beta chain) was sequenced in a study of T cell repertoires in cytomegalovirus infection. Turning to the study itself: HLA-B-restricted CMV epitopes that are well studied were used alongside recently identified HLA-C-restricted ones. It can be stated that public TCR beta signatures indicated CMV infection as well as a matching HLA type.

TCRdb recomputed calls from the reads with MiXCR, one row per CDR3 protein. The table shows approximately 260,000 distinct CDR3 sequences, with roughly a fifth occurring only once. This clonotype was observed a single time. Its target is not known. Notes on the study in general: The ex vivo response was dominated by HLA-C-restricted CMV-specific TCR beta clonotypes. Identification of carriers of CMV plus the relevant HLA was performed using cumulative public TCR beta family frequency.

The sequences come from cultured PBMCs, collected from culture after CMV antigen stimulation. This TCR was recovered from a human donor in good health (CMV status not recorded). Some clones in this sample may be carry-over from other donors' samples.

The CDR3 loop reads CASRRRERNQPQHF. DNA for the CDR3: TGTGCCAGCAGACGCAGGGAACGCAATCAGCCCCAGCATTTT. This chain links TRBV6-2 or TRBV6-3 with TRBJ1-5, with D tentatively TRBD1 (5 bases). Between the trimmed V and J ends, which lost 6 bases and 2 bases, there was a span of 11 bases. Germline V CDR1 and CDR2: MNHEY, SVGEGT. The CDR3 has 14 amino acids.